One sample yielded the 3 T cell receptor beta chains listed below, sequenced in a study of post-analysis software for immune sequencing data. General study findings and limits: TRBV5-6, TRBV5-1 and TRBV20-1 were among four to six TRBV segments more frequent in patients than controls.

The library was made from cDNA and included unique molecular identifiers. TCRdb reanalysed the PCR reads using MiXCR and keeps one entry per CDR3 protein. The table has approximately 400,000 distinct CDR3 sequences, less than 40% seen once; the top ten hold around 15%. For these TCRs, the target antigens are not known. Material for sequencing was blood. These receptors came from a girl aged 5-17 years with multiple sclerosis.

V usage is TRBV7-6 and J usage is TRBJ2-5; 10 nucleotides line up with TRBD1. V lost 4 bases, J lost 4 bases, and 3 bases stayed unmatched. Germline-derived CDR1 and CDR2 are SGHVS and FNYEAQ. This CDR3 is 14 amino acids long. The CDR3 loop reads CASSSGTGAETQYF. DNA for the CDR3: TGTGCCAGCAGCTCCGGGACAGGGGCAGAGACCCAGTACTTC. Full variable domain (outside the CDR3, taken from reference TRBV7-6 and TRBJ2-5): GAGVSQSPRYKVTKRGQDVALRCDPISGHVSLYWYRQALGQGPEFLTYFNYEAQQDKSGLPNDRFSAERPEGSISTLTIQRTEQRDSAMYRCASSSGTGAETQYFGPGTRLLVL.

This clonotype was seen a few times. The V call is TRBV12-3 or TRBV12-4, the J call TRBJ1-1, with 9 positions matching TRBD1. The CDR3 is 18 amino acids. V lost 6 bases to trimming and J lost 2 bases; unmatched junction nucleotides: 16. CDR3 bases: TGTGCCAGCAGCCGGGACAGGGAAAACGGGTACGGTAACACTGAAGCTTTCTTT. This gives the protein CASSRDRENGYGNTEAFF.

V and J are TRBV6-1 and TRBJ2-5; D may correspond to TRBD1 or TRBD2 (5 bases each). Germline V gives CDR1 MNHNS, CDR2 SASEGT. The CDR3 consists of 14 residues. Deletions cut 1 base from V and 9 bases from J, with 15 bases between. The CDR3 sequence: CASSEGGAVRAQYF. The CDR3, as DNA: TGTGCCAGCAGTGAAGGAGGGGCTGTACGGGCCCAGTACTTC.